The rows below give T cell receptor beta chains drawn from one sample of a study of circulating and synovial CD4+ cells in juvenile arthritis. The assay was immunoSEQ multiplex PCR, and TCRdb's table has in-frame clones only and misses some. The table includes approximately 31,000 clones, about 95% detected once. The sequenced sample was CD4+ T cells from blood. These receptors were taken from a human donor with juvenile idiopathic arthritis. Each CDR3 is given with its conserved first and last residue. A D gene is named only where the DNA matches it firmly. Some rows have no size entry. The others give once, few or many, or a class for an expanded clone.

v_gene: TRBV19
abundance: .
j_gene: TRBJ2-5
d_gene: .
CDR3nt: TGTGCCAGTAGTATCCGCCGGGGAGAGTTTGGGACCCAGTACTTC
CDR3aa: CASSIRRGEFGTQYF

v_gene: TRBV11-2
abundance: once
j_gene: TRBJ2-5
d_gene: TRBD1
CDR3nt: TGTGCCAGCAGCCGGGACAGGGGGCTAGGTTGGGGAGAGACCCAGTACTTC
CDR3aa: CASSRDRGLGWGETQYF

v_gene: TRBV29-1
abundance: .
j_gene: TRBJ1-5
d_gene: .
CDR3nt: TGCAGCGTTGCTGAAGGGACACATGCGCCCCAGCATTTT
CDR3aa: CSVAEGTHAPQHF

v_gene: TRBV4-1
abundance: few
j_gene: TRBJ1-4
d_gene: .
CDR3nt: TGCGCCAGCAGCCTTCTGGCCCTTGGAGGGAGGAAACTGTTTTTT
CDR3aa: CASSLLALGGRKLFF

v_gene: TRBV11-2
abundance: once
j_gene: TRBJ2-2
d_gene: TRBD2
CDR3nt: TGTGCCAGCAGCTCGTCAGCGGGGACGAACACCGGGGAGCTGTTTTTT
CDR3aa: CASSSSAGTNTGELFF

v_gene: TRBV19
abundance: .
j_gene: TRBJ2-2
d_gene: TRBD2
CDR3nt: TGTGCCAGTAGTATACGCAGACTAGCGTCGAACACCGGGGAGCTGTTTTTT
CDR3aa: CASSIRRLASNTGELFF

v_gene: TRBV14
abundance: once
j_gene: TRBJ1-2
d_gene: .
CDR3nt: TGTGCCAGCAGCCAAGCCCGCGGGGGTGGTGGCTACACCTTC
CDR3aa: CASSQARGGGGYTF

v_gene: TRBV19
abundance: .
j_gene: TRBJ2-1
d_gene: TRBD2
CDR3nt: TGTGCCAGTAGTATAGTCCGACTAGCGGGGGCGGATGAGCAGTTCTTC
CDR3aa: CASSIVRLAGADEQFF

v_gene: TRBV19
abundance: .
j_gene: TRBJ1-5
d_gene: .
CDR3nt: TGTGCCAGTAGAATCGGGGGGTTTTCCGCTAGCAATCAGCCCCAGCATTTT
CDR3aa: CASRIGGFSASNQPQHF

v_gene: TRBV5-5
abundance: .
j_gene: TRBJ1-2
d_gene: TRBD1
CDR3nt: TGTGCCAGCAGCTCTTCCACCGGGACAGGGGGCGCTGGCTACACCTTC
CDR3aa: CASSSSTGTGGAGYTF

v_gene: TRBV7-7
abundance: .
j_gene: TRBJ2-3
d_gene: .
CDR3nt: TGTGCTAGCAGCTTATCCTCTAGCGACACAGATACGCAGTATTTT
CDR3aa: CASSLSSSDTDTQYF

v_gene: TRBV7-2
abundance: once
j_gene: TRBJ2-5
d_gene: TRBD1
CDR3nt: TGTGCCAGCAGCTATGGACAGGGGGAGACCCAGTACTTC
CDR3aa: CASSYGQGETQYF

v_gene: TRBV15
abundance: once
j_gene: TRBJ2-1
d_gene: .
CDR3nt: TGTGCCACCAGCAGAGATGTCGGACAGATAAACAATGAGCAGTTCTTC
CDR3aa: CATSRDVGQINNEQFF

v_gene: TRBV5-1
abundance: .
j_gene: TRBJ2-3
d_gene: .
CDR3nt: TGCGCCAGCAGCTTGCCCAGGGACACAGATACGCAGTATTTT
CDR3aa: CASSLPRDTDTQYF

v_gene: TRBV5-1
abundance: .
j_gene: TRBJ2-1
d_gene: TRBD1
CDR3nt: TGCGCCAGCAGCTTGGAGACAGGGGCCTATGAGCAGTTCTTC
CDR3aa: CASSLETGAYEQFF

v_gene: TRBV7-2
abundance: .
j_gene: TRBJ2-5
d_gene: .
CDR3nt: TGTGCCAGCAGCCTCAGGGGATTGACCCAGTACTTC
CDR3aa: CASSLRGLTQYF

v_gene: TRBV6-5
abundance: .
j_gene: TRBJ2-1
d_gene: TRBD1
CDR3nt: TGTGCCAGCAGTTCAACCGGGACAGGGAATCACAATGAGCAGTTCTTC
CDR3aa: CASSSTGTGNHNEQFF

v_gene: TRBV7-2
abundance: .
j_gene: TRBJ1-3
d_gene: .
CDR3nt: TGTGCCAGCAGCCCAAGTGGGGGCCGAAACACCATATATTTT
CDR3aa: CASSPSGGRNTIYF

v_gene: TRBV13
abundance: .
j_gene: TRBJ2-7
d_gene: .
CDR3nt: TGTGCCAGCAGCTCCCGGGGAGAGCAGTACTTC
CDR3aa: CASSSRGEQYF

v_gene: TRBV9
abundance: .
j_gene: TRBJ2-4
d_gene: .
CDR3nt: TGTGCCAGCAGCGTAGACGTATCACTAGCCAAAAACATTCAGTACTTC
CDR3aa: CASSVDVSLAKNIQYF

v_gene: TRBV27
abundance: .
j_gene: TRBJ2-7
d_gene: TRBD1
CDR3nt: TGTGCCAGCAGTCTGCGACAGGGACCCTCCTACGAGCAGTACTTC
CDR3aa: CASSLRQGPSYEQYF

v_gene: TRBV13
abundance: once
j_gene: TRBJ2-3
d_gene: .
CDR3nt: TGTGCCAGCAGCCGCCGGGTAGCGCCCATGCCGGATACGCAGTATTTT
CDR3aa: CASSRRVAPMPDTQYF

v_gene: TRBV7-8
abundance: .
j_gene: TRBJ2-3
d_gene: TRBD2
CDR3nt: TGTGCCAGCAGCTTACCCACTCCTGGCCCTAGCGGGAGGGCCCTCACAGATACGCAGTATTTT
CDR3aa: CASSLPTPGPSGRALTDTQYF

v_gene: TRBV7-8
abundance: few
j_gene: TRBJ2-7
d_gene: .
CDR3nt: TGTGCCAGCAGCTCTAGCTCCTACGAGCAGTACTTC
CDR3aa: CASSSSSYEQYF

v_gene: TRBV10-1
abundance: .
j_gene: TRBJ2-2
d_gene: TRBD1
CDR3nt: TGCGCCAGCAGTCCGGGACAGGTCACCGGGGAGCTGTTTTTT
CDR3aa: CASSPGQVTGELFF

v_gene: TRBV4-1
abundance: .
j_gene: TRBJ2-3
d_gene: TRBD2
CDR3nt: TGCGCCAGCAGCCAAGAAGGTAGCGGGGGATTCACAGATACGCAGTATTTT
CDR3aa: CASSQEGSGGFTDTQYF

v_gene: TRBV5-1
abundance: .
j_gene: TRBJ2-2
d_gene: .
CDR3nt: TGCGCCAGCAGCTGGATTGATAGCGGAACTAACACCGGGGAGCTGTTTTTT
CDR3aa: CASSWIDSGTNTGELFF

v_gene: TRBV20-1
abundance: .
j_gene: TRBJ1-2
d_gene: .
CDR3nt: TGCAGTGCTCCCCATGATGGCTACACCTTC
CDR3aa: CSAPHDGYTF

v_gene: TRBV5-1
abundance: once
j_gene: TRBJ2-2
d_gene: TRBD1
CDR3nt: TGCGCCAGCAGAGACCGGGACAGGGGGCGGACCGGGGAGCTGTTTTTT
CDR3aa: CASRDRDRGRTGELFF

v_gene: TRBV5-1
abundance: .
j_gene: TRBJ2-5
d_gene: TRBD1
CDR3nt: TGCGCCAGCAGTCCTAACAGGGGAGAGACCCAGTACTTC
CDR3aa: CASSPNRGETQYF

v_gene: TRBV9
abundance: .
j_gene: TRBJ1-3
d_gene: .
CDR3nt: TGTGCCAGCAGCGTATTCCAGGGCGAGAGCTCTGGAAACACCATATATTTT
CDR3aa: CASSVFQGESSGNTIYF

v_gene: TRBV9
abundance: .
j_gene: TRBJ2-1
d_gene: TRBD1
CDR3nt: TGTGCCAGCAGCGTATCCGGGACAGCCAATGAGCAGTTCTTC
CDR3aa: CASSVSGTANEQFF

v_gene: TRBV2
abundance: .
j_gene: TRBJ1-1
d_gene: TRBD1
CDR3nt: TGTGCCAGCACACAGGGGGAAAACACTGAAGCTTTCTTT
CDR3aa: CASTQGENTEAFF

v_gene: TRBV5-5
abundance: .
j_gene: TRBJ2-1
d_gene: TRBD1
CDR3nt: TGTGCCAGCAGCTCCCCGTGGGACAGGGGCAATGAGCAGTTCTTC
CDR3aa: CASSSPWDRGNEQFF

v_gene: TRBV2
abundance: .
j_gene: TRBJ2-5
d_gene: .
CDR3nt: TGTGCCAGCACAGGGATGGAAGAGACCCAGTACTTC
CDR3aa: CASTGMEETQYF

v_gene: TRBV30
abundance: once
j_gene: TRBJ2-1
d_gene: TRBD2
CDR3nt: TGTGCCTGGAGGGCTAGCGGGAGGGGGGACTACAATGAGCAGTTCTTC
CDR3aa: CAWRASGRGDYNEQFF

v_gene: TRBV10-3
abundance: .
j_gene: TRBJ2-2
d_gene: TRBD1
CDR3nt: TGTGCCATCAGTGAGGTAACAGGGGGCGGCGGCACCGGGGAGCTGTTTTTT
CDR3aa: CAISEVTGGGGTGELFF

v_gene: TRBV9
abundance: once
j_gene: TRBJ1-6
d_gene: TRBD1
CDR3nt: TGTGCCAGCAGCGTCGACAGGGGTGGAAGCTCCTATAATTCCCCCCTCCACTTT
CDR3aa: CASSVDRGGSSYNSPLHF

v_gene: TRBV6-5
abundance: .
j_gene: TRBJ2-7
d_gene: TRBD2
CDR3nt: TGTGCCAGCAGTCGGGGGGACGAGCAGTACTTC
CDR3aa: CASSRGDEQYF

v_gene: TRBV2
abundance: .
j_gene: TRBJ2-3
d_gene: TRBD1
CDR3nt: TGTGCCAGCAGTCTATACAGGGGGTCTAGCACAGATACGCAGTATTTT
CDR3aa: CASSLYRGSSTDTQYF

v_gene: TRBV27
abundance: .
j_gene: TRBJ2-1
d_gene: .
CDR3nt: TGTGCCAGCAGTTACGACAGCAAAAATGAGCAGTTCTTC
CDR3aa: CASSYDSKNEQFF

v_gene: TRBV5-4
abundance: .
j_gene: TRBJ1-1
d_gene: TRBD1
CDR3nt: TGTGCCAGCAGCTTCCAGGGGGGCCCCAATGAAGCTTTCTTT
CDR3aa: CASSFQGGPNEAFF

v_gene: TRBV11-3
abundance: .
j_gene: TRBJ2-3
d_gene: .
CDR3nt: TGTGCCAGCAGCACCCTCGGGGGATCCACAGATACGCAGTATTTT
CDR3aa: CASSTLGGSTDTQYF

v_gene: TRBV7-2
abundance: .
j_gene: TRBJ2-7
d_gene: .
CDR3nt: TGTGCCAGCAGCTTAGATGTGTACGGGGTGCAGTACTTC
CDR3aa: CASSLDVYGVQYF

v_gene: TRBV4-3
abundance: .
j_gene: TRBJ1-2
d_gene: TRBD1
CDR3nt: TGCGCCAGCAGCCCCAGGGCTGGGACAGGGGTTAACTATGGCTACACCTTC
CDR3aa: CASSPRAGTGVNYGYTF

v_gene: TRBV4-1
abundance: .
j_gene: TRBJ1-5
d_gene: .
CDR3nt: TGCGCCAGCAGCCAAGAACAAAGGACTAACCATCGGCCCCAGCATTTT
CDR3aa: CASSQEQRTNHRPQHF

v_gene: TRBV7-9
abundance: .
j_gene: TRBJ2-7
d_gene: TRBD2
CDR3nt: TGTGCCAGCAGCTTAGTGCTAGCGGGACTTCACCACGAGCAGTACTTC
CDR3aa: CASSLVLAGLHHEQYF

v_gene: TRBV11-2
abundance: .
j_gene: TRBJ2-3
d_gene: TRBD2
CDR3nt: TGTGCCAGCAGCTTAGAGGGACTAGCGGGGCGCACAGATACGCAGTATTTT
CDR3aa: CASSLEGLAGRTDTQYF

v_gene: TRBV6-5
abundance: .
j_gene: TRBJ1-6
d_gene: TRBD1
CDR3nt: TGTGCCAGCAGTTACTCGGGGCGACAGGGTGATTCACCCCTCCACTTT
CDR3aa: CASSYSGRQGDSPLHF